The 12 T cell receptor beta chains given below trace back to one sample, sequenced in a study of a mutant IDH1 vaccine in newly diagnosed glioma. As for time point: week 35, safety follow-up. In every dose of vaccine, 300 ug of mutant IDH1 20-mer peptide was given alongside topical imiquimod. Assay: immunoSEQ multiplex PCR; the TCRdb copy retains only in-frame clones and omits some. The sample records roughly 69,000 clones, around 87% being singletons. Antigens for these TCRs are unknown. The sequencing used PBMCs, collected from a glioma patient whose treatment included an IDH1 peptide vaccine. These TCRs come from a man aged 25 to 40 with glioma.

This chain joins TRBV7-7 and TRBJ2-5; D may be TRBD2 (5 bases). V was clipped by 5 bases and J by 2 bases, with 15 bases between them. The germline CDR1 and CDR2 sequences are SSHAT and FNYEAQ (reference sequence). The CDR3 loop spans 15 amino acids. This CDR3 is CASSRQPGKQETQYF. CDR3 DNA sequence: TGTGCCAGCAGCCGGCAGCCGGGGAAACAAGAGACCCAGTACTTC. The full variable domain, its missing parts supplied by reference TRBV7-7 and TRBJ2-5, is GAGVSQSPRYKVTKRGQDVTLRCDPISSHATLYWYQQALGQGPEFLTYFNYEAQPDKSGLPSDRFSAERPEGSISTLTIQRTEQRDSAMYRCASSRQPGKQETQYFGPGTRLLVL.

The rearrangement links TRBV11-2 to TRBJ2-3; 15 nucleotides align to TRBD2. The CDR3 runs to 17 residues. Germline CDR1 SGHAT, CDR2 FQNNGV. V was clipped by 3 bases and J by 5 bases; unmatched bases: 6. CDR3 sequence reads: CASSLPWGLAGGDTQYF. The DNA of the CDR3 is TGTGCCAGCAGCTTGCCTTGGGGACTAGCGGGGGGAGATACGCAGTATTTT.

The chain is built from TRBV13 and TRBJ2-5; 9 bases align to TRBD1. The CDR3 totals 14 residues. Per the germline V gene, CDR1 is PRHDT and CDR2 is FYEKMQ (reference sequence). V lost 5 bases to trimming and J lost 4 bases; unmatched junction nucleotides: 5. The CDR3 spells CASSPTGGGETQYF. For the CDR3, the DNA is TGTGCCAGCAGCCCAACAGGGGGCGGAGAGACCCAGTACTTC.

The chain couples TRBV9 to TRBJ2-7; 7 positions match TRBD1. Germline lookup yields CDR1 SGDLS and CDR2 YYNGEE. CDR3 length equals 19 residues. J was trimmed by 2 bases and V by 0 bases; bases with no gene match: 17. In nucleotides, the CDR3 is TGTGCCAGCAGCGTAGATAACAGGGGTATTGGGCCGCCTCCCTACGAGCAGTACTTC. This translates into CASSVDNRGIGPPPYEQYF. Full variable domain (rest looked up from reference TRBV9 and TRBJ2-7): DSGVTQTPKHLITATGQRVTLRCSPRSGDLSVYWYQQSLDQGLQFLIQYYNGEERAKGNILERFSAQQFPDLHSELNLSSLELGDSALYFCASSVDNRGIGPPPYEQYFGPGTRLTVT.

This chain uses TRBV7-2 with TRBJ1-3; D is ambiguous. CDR3 size: 15 residues. Trimming cost V 2 bases and J 2 bases, with 10 bases left between them. Germline CDR1 reads SGHTA; CDR2 reads FQGNSA. DNA of the CDR3: TGTGCCAGCAGCTTACAATTTGCGGCTGGAAACACCATATATTTT. Protein: CASSLQFAAGNTIYF.

The chain uses TRBV25-1 and TRBJ2-5; 7 nucleotides line up with TRBD1. TRBJ2-7 matches the DNA end more closely, so the J call is doubtful. CDR3 length equals 14 residues. The germline CDR1 and CDR2 sequences are MGHDK and SYGVNS. DNA of the CDR3: TGTGCCAGCAGTGAAAGAGGGGGCGGCTACGAGCAGTACTTC. It encodes CASSERGGGYEQYF.

The chain is built from TRBV5-4 and TRBJ2-7, with 7 bases aligning to TRBD1. Germline V gene lookup returns CDR1 SGHNT and CDR2 YYREEE (reference sequence). V dropped 0 bases and J dropped 0; count of bases not matched to a gene: 9. This CDR3 spans 17 amino acids. In DNA form, the CDR3 reads TGTGCCAGCAGCTTGGCGGGGTCAGGGGGAAGCTCCTACGAGCAGTACTTC. Encoded protein: CASSLAGSGGSSYEQYF.

V usage is TRBV27 and J usage is TRBJ2-5; D unresolved. V lost 1 base, J lost 5 bases, and 8 bases lay in between. The CDR3 has 13 residues. Looked up from germline, CDR1 is MNHEY and CDR2 is SMNVEV (reference sequence). The CDR3 spells CASSLLTGETQYF. For the CDR3, the DNA is TGTGCCAGCAGTTTATTGACGGGTGAGACCCAGTACTTC.

The chain is built from TRBV6-5 and TRBJ1-1; D gene uncertain. The CDR3 sequence is 12 residues long. With 4 bases removed from V and 5 bases from J, the gap between germline ends came to 8 bases. Germline CDR1 and CDR2: MNHEY and SVGAGI. As DNA, the CDR3 is TGTGCCAGCAGTTCTTATTCGACTGAAGCTTTCTTT. Amino acids: CASSSYSTEAFF.

The V gene is TRBV5-6, the J gene TRBJ1-2; tentative D call: TRBD1 (5 bases). The germline CDR1 and CDR2 sequences are SGHDT and YYEEEE. This CDR3 spans 15 amino acids. V was trimmed by 2 bases and J by 6 bases, leaving 17 bases between them. The CDR3 DNA is TGTGCCAGCAGCTTCGGGGGACCTGGAGGGCATGGCTACACCTTC. Translation gives CASSFGGPGGHGYTF.

The chain recombines TRBV28 with TRBJ2-2; TRBD1 agrees at 8 bases. The length of the CDR3 is 16 residues. CDR1 is MDHEN and CDR2 is SYDVKM in the germline V gene. Losses at the gene ends were 2 bases for V and 6 bases for J; bases not matched to a gene: 8. CDR3 nucleotides: TGTGCCAGCAGTTTAGCCCGGACAGGGCTTTCCGGGGAGCTGTTTTTT. This codes for CASSLARTGLSGELFF.

V gene TRBV4-3 combines with J gene TRBJ2-5; no definite D call. The CDR3 totals 14 residues. Germline-derived CDR1 and CDR2 are LGHNA and YSLEER. The V and J ends lost 1 base and 5 bases respectively, with 11 bases between them. This chain's CDR3 is CASSQGHLGETQYF. In nucleotides, the CDR3 is TGCGCCAGCAGCCAAGGACACTTAGGGGAGACCCAGTACTTC.